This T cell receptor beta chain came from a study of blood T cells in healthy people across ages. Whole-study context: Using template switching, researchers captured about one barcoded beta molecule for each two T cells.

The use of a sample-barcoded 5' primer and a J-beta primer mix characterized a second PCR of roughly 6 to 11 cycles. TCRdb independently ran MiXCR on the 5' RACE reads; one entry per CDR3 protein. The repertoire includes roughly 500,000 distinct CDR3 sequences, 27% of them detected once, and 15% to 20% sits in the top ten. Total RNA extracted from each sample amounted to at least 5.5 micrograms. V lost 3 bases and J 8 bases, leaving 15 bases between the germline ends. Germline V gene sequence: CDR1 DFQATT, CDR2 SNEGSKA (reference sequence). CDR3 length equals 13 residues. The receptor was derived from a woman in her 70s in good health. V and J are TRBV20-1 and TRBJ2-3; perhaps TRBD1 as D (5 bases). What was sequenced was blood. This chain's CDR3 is CSARAIGAGTQYF. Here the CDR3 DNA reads TGCAGTGCTAGGGCCATAGGGGCAGGTACGCAGTATTTT.